A single sample gave rise to the 12 T cell receptor beta chains below, sequenced in a study of shared clonotypes between healthy human individuals. The data were produced by immunoSEQ multiplex PCR, yet TCRdb's version contains in-frame clones alone and is incomplete. Among 400,000 to 600,000 clones listed, about 85% were seen once. Sequenced input: PBMCs. These receptors came from a woman in her thirties or forties in good health. Some clones in this sample may be carry-over from other donors' samples.

The gene calls are TRBV27 and TRBJ2-7; 9 bases are a match to TRBD2. Germline trimming cut 2 bases from V and 0 bases from J; bases unmatched to any gene: 8. Germline V gene sequence: CDR1 MNHEY, CDR2 SMNVEV (reference sequence). This CDR3 is 17 amino acids long. This CDR3 reads CASSLRGGRGHSYEQYF. The DNA for the CDR3 is TGTGCCAGCAGTTTACGCGGCGGGAGGGGACACTCCTACGAGCAGTACTTC.

Turning to this clone: At one end the junction does not follow the germline gene, possibly because of a read error. The genes are TRBV6-5 and TRBJ2-7, with unresolved D. The CDR3 has 15 amino acids. CDR1 is MNHEY, CDR2 SVGAGI, per germline. The DNA for the CDR3 is TGTGCCAGCAGTTACTGGCAGGATGCCTCCCACGAGCAGTACTTC. Its protein is CASSYWQDASHEQYF.

Details on this clone: The same CDR3 is also encoded by other DNA sequences in this sample. The chain is built from TRBV19 and TRBJ1-1, with D perhaps matching TRBD1 (5 bases). Germline V gene sequence: CDR1 LNHDA, CDR2 SQIVND (reference sequence). This CDR3 contains 13 residues. The V end was cut by 4 bases, the J end by 1 base, with 7 bases between. The DNA for the CDR3 is TGTGCCAGTAGTAGTACAGGGAACACTGAAGCTTTCTTT. It is translated as CASSSTGNTEAFF.

V is TRBV19 and J is TRBJ1-5; 7 positions agree with TRBD1. This CDR3 comprises 17 residues. Germline values: CDR1 LNHDA, CDR2 SQIVND (reference sequence). The V segment lost 3 bases and the J segment 3 bases; nucleotides outside the gene matches: 11. Here the CDR3 reads CASSIGPTGVFNQPQHF. The CDR3 coding sequence is TGTGCCAGTAGTATTGGGCCCACAGGGGTCTTCAATCAGCCCCAGCATTTT.

The chain employs TRBV5-1 and TRBJ1-5; D is ambiguous. Germline values: CDR1 SGHRS, CDR2 YFSETQ. The CDR3 spans 15 residues. With 2 bases removed from V and 2 bases from J, the gap between germline ends came to 11 bases. CDR3 DNA: TGCGCCAGCAGCTTAGAGGGAATCGGCAATCAGCCCCAGCATTTT. Protein: CASSLEGIGNQPQHF.

The chain has TRBV11-2 and TRBJ2-5; D possibly corresponds to TRBD2 (5 bases). The end of the DNA is better explained by TRBJ2-7, so the J call may be wrong. This CDR3 spans 15 amino acids. CDR1 SGHAT and CDR2 FQNNGV come from the germline V gene. The CDR3 DNA follows: TGTGCCAGCAGCTTAGGCCCGGAGGCCCTCTACGAGCAGTACTTC. Protein: CASSLGPEALYEQYF.

J is TRBJ2-7 and V is TRBV28, with a possible D match to TRBD1 (5 bases). This CDR3 region has 15 residues. Germline V gene data show CDR1 as MDHEN and CDR2 as SYDVKM. Deletions cut 8 bases from V and 1 base from J, with 18 bases between. This chain's CDR3 is CASSLPAGMSYEQYF. The CDR3 nucleotides are TGTGCCAGCTCTCTACCAGCAGGGATGTCCTACGAGCAGTACTTC.

This clone was seen more than once but under ten times. The chain combines TRBV30 with TRBJ2-6, with D maybe TRBD1 (6 bases). Germline V CDR1 and CDR2: GTSNPN, SVGIG (reference sequence). Trimming left V 5 bases short and J 3 bases short, with 17 bases between. The CDR3 extends over 16 amino acids. CDR3 nucleotide sequence: TGTGCCTGGGTGGCGCCCAGGGGTATTGGGGCCAACGTCCTGACTTTC. Translating it yields CAWVAPRGIGANVLTF.

The V gene is TRBV7-8, the J gene TRBJ2-7, with D uncertain. Germline loops: CDR1 SGHVS, CDR2 FQNEAQ. V was cut by 1 base and J by 0 bases, with 16 bases left in between. The CDR3 has 17 residues. CDR3: CASSLVIANLISYEQYF. In DNA, the CDR3 is TGTGCCAGCAGCTTAGTTATAGCTAACTTGATCTCCTACGAGCAGTACTTC.

The V and J genes are TRBV7-3 and TRBJ2-5; 9 positions agree with TRBD2. V shed 4 bases, J shed 7 bases, and the junction held 10 bases outside the gene matches. Germline V gene sequence: CDR1 SGHTA, CDR2 FQGTGA. The CDR3 runs to 15 residues. CDR3 region: CASSSADAREGTQYF. The CDR3 DNA is TGTGCCAGCAGCTCCGCGGACGCGCGGGAGGGGACCCAGTACTTC.

The chain has TRBV18 and TRBJ1-1; the D gene is possibly TRBD1 (5 bases). Germline CDR1 KGHSH, CDR2 LQKENI. V was trimmed by 3 bases and J by 0 bases, leaving 11 bases between them. This CDR3 is 15 amino acids long. The CDR3 DNA follows: TGTGCCAGCTCACCCGCTTCAGGGCTGAACACTGAAGCTTTCTTT. Translation: CASSPASGLNTEAFF.

The chain recombines TRBV7-3 with TRBJ2-1; D ambiguous. Germline CDR1 is SGHTA and CDR2 is FQGTGA. V was cut by 5 bases and J by 0 bases, with 14 bases left in between. This CDR3 region has 16 residues. The CDR3 sequence is CASSPLATFSYNEQFF. The CDR3 DNA reads as TGTGCCAGCAGCCCCTTGGCGACTTTCTCCTACAATGAGCAGTTCTTC.